Below, one T cell receptor beta chain is given with its context. As processed by the authors: Amplification from reference gene primers served as the basis for estimated nucleated cell counts. Profiled with immunoSEQ multiplex PCR; TCRdb holds only in-frame clones, not every one. The V and J calls and clone size come from that table; D and trimming were worked out from the DNA. The sample lists about 52,000 clones; under 85% were seen once. This specimen comes from a study of blood T cell repertoires in COVID-19. Study summary: The United States, Italy and Spain provided the acute and convalescent COVID-19 samples. In each case, the material was cDNA or gDNA derived from T cells, B-cell-depleted T cells, or PBMCs.

V was clipped by 5 bases and J by 5 bases; unmatched bases: 5. CDR3 length: 13 amino acids. Germline lookup yields CDR1 LNHDA and CDR2 SQIVND (reference sequence). Sequencing used peripheral blood. This sequence originates from a man between 65 and 80 years old with active COVID-19. The V call is TRBV19, the J call TRBJ1-2; TRBD1 matches at 7 bases. This CDR3 is CASSAEQGYGYTF. The CDR3 region has the DNA TGTGCCAGTAGTGCGGAACAGGGGTATGGCTACACCTTC.